This T cell receptor beta chain was identified during a study of Ad26.COV2.S vaccination and SARS-CoV-2 variants. Study-level background: Each vaccinee took Ad26.COV2.S intramuscularly, once or twice 56 days apart.

Overall study findings and caveats: Recipients of either vaccine or placebo displayed similar breadth of non-spike TCRs. Total T cell responses, in the TCR breadth and depth analyses, may have been underestimated. Responses of spike-specific T cells (both CD8+ and CD4+) reportedly showed substantial breadth after vaccination.

This sample's treatment: around 19 received Ad26.COV2.S at low or high dose, single or two shots; about 5 received placebo; per-sample allocation not given. Material that was analyzed had been drawn on day 63 after the first vaccine or placebo injection. J was trimmed by 7 bases and V by 5 bases; bases with no gene match: 6. The CDR3 has 15 amino acids. Germline CDR1 reads MNHEY; CDR2 reads SVGAGI. Assay: immunoSEQ multiplex PCR; the TCRdb copy retains only in-frame clones and omits some. Among 350,000 to 550,000 clones listed, roughly nine tenths were seen once. On this clone: The antigen is undetermined.

The TCR sequence derives from a person aged 18-60 years who received the Ad26.COV2.S COVID-19 vaccine or a placebo. The material sequenced was peripheral blood, taken in a trial of Ad26.COV2.S vaccine versus placebo. The genes are TRBV6-5 and TRBJ1-6; 9 nucleotides match TRBD1. The CDR3 loop is CASSRQGGWNSPLHF. The CDR3 DNA follows: TGTGCCAGCAGTAGACAGGGGGGATGGAATTCACCCCTCCACTTT.